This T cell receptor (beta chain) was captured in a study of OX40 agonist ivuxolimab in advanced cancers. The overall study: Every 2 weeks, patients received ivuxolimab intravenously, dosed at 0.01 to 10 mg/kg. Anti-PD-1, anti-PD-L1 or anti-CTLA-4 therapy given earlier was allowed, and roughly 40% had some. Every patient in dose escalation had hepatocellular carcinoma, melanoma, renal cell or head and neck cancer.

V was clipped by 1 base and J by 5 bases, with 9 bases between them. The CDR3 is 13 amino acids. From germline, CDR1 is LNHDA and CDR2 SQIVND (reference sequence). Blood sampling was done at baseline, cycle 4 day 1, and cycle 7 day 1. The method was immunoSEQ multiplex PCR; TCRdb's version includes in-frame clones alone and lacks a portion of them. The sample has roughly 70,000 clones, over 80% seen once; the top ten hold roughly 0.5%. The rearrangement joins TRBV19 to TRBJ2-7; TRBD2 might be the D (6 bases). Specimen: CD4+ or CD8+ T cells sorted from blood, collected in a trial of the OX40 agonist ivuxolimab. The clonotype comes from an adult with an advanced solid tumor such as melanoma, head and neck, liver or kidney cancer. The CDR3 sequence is CASSIAGVNEQYF. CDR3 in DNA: TGTGCCAGTAGTATAGCGGGAGTTAACGAGCAGTACTTC.